These T cell receptor beta chains were read from a single sample in a study of OX40 agonist ivuxolimab in advanced cancers. Generated by immunoSEQ multiplex PCR, the TCRdb table keeps only in-frame clones and is missing some. The repertoire holds roughly 96,000 clones, with about 84% as singletons. The sample in question was CD4+ or CD8+ T cells sorted from blood, obtained in a trial of the OX40 agonist ivuxolimab. These receptors were collected from an adult with an advanced solid tumor such as melanoma, head and neck, liver or kidney cancer. CDR3s include the opening cysteine and the closing phenylalanine or tryptophan. A D gene is named only where the DNA matches it firmly. For some rows the clone size is stated as once, few or many, or as a class when expanded; others skip it.

TRBV7-2,NA,NA,TRBJ2-3,TGTGCCAGCAGCCCCTTAGGAAGCGGGCGCACAGATACGCAGTATTTT,CASSPLGSGRTDTQYF
TRBV5-1,few,NA,TRBJ1-2,TGCGCCAGCAGCGCCGGAGGGTGGGGCTACACCTTC,CASSAGGWGYTF
TRBV9,NA,NA,TRBJ1-1,TGTGCCAGCAGCGTCGCCAGGGGCGGAGAAGCTTTCTTT,CASSVARGGEAFF
TRBV5-1,once,NA,TRBJ1-4,TGCGCCAGCAGCTTGTCCGCGGGGGGTAATGAAAAACTGTTTTTT,CASSLSAGGNEKLFF
TRBV7-9,NA,TRBD2,TRBJ2-1,TGTGCCAGCACTAGCGGGAGCTCCTACAATGAGCAGTTCTTC,CASTSGSSYNEQFF
TRBV7-8,NA,NA,TRBJ2-1,TGTGCCAGCAGCTTTTCACTGCAGTCCTACAATGAGCAGTTCTTC,CASSFSLQSYNEQFF
TRBV9,NA,NA,TRBJ1-2,TGTGCCAGCAGCACGCGGGACGGTTTTAACTATGGCTACACCTTC,CASSTRDGFNYGYTF
TRBV5-4,NA,TRBD1,TRBJ1-6,TGTGCCAGCAGCTTGGAAGGGGGCGCCTATAATTCACCCCTCCACTTT,CASSLEGGAYNSPLHF
TRBV7-2,NA,NA,TRBJ1-1,TGTGCCAGCAGCTTAGCCCTGGGGGGCGGACAATGGTCTCGAGGGCGCACTGAAGCTTTCTTT,CASSLALGGGQWSRGRTEAFF
TRBV30,NA,TRBD1,TRBJ2-4,TGTGCCTGGAGCCGGGACAGGGGTCGCAAAGCCAAAAACATTCAGTACTTC,CAWSRDRGRKAKNIQYF
TRBV5-6,NA,TRBD2,TRBJ2-7,TGTGCCAGCAGCTTGGGGTTAGCGGGGGGAATCGACGAGCAGTACTTC,CASSLGLAGGIDEQYF
TRBV5-1,NA,TRBD2,TRBJ2-7,TGCGCCAGCAGCTTGGGAAGTAGCGGGGGGGGCGAGCAGTACTTC,CASSLGSSGGGEQYF
TRBV7-9,NA,NA,TRBJ2-5,TGTGCCAGCAGCTGGCCAGGGGAACGGGAGACCCAGTACTTC,CASSWPGERETQYF
TRBV2,few,NA,TRBJ2-3,TGTGCCAGCAGTGAAGCTAGTCAGGTCGCGACGCAGTATTTT,CASSEASQVATQYF
TRBV11-3,NA,TRBD2,TRBJ2-7,TGTGCCCCAATCCCGCGGGAGGGGGGCGAGCAGTACTTC,CAPIPREGGEQYF
TRBV11-2,NA,NA,TRBJ2-7,TGTGCCAGCAGCTTAGGGGGGAAGCAGTACTTC,CASSLGGKQYF
TRBV4-3,NA,TRBD2,TRBJ2-1,TGCGCCAGCAGCCAAGAATTATATGCCGGGACTAACTCCAATGAGCAGTTCTTC,CASSQELYAGTNSNEQFF
TRBV5-4,NA,TRBD1,TRBJ2-2,TGTGCCAGCAGCACACAGGGGGCTCACACCGGGGAGCTGTTTTTT,CASSTQGAHTGELFF
TRBV6-5,NA,NA,TRBJ2-7,TGTGCCAGCAGTTACTTGGGACCATACTCCTACGAGCAGTACTTC,CASSYLGPYSYEQYF
TRBV2,NA,TRBD2,TRBJ2-5,TGTGCCAGCAGTGAAGGGGGAGCGGGGGAGGTGGAGACCCAGTACTTC,CASSEGGAGEVETQYF
TRBV2,NA,NA,TRBJ2-1,TGTGCCAGCAGTGACTCCTACTCCTTTTCCTACAATGAGCAGTTCTTC,CASSDSYSFSYNEQFF
TRBV7-2,once,TRBD1,TRBJ2-7,TGTGCCAGCAGCGGACGTCCGGGACAGGGGGTGGATGAGCAGTACTTC,CASSGRPGQGVDEQYF
TRBV5-6,NA,NA,TRBJ1-6,TGTGCCAGCAGCTTTTTGGGGGGTGATTCACCCCTCCACTTT,CASSFLGGDSPLHF
TRBV27,once,NA,TRBJ2-7,TGTGCCAGCAGTTTTCGAGGCCTAGGGAGGTACGAGCAGTACTTC,CASSFRGLGRYEQYF